This T cell receptor (beta chain) was sequenced for a study of tumor and adjacent non-tumor tissue in lung cancer. Study at large: The cohort had about a dozen adenocarcinoma, 2 squamous cell and 1 small cell patients.

Concerning this clonotype itself: A junction boundary mismatches the germline segment, possibly from a read error.

This sample's RNA came from whole unsorted tissue. Three rounds of nested PCR, following a modified ARM-PCR protocol, produced the TCRbeta library. One entry per CDR3 protein results from TCRdb running MiXCR on the multiplex PCR reads. Of approximately 75,000 distinct CDR3 sequences listed, around four fifths are singletons. Germline V gives CDR1 SGHAT, CDR2 FQNNGV. The CDR3 contains 14 residues. The clonotype originates from a woman aged 45-59 years with non-small cell lung cancer. Sequencing was carried out using lung tumor tissue. This rearrangement joins TRBV11-2 to TRBJ2-5; D gene unclear. The CDR3 nucleotides are TGTACCAGGAGCCTAGTAGATCTCCAAGAGACCCAGTACTTC. It translates to CTRSLVDLQETQYF. Full variable domain (outside the CDR3, taken from reference TRBV11-2 and TRBJ2-5): EAGVAQSPRYKIIEKRQSVAFWCNPISGHATLYWYQQILGQGPKLLIQFQNNGVVDDSQLPKDRFSAERLKGVDSTLKIQPAKLEDSAVYLCTRSLVDLQETQYFGPGTRLLVL.